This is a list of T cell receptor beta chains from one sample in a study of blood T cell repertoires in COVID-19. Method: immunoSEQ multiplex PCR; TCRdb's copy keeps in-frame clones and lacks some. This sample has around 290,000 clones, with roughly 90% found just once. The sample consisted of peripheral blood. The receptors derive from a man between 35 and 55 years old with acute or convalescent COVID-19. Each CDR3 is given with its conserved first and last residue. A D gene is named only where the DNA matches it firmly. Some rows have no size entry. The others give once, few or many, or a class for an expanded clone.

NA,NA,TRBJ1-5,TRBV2,TGTGCCAGCAGTCCAGACAGCCCGAATCAGCCCCAGCATTTT,CASSPDSPNQPQHF
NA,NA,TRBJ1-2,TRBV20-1,TGCAGTGCCGTCAGTCCCTATGGCTACACCTTC,CSAVSPYGYTF
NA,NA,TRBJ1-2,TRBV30,TGTGCCTGGAGTGTATCTGGAGGGGTGGGATATGGCTACACCTTC,CAWSVSGGVGYGYTF
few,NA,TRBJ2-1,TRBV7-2,TGTGCCAGCAGCCGCCCTCGGGGGGCCACGAATGAGCAGTTCTTC,CASSRPRGATNEQFF
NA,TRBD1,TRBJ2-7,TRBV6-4,TGTGCCAGCAGTCAATCCGCGACAGGGGACCCCTACGAGCAGTACTTC,CASSQSATGDPYEQYF
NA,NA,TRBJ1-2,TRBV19,TGTGCCAGTAGTACGACAGGCTACGGCTACACCTTC,CASSTTGYGYTF
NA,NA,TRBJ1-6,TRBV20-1,TGCAGTGCTAGTGCAGGGCCTGAAAACTCACCCCTCCACTTT,CSASAGPENSPLHF
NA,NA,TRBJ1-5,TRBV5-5,TGTGCCAGCAGCTTGGGAGGGTTACCCAATCAGCCCCAGCATTTT,CASSLGGLPNQPQHF
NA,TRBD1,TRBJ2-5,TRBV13,TGTGCCAGCAGCTTAGTGAGGAAGGCGACAGGGGGCGTAGAGACCCAGTACTTC,CASSLVRKATGGVETQYF
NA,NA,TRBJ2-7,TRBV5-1,TGCGCCAGCAGCTTGGCAGGGGTTCCCCACGAGCAGTACTTC,CASSLAGVPHEQYF
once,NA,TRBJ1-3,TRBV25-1,TGTGCCAGCAGTGAAGGGTCAGGGGCTGGAAACACCATATATTTT,CASSEGSGAGNTIYF
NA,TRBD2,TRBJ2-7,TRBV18,TGTGCCAGCTCAACCACTAGCGGGGGGGCCCACGAGCAGTACTTC,CASSTTSGGAHEQYF
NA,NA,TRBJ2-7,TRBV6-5,TGTGCCAGCAGCCGACAGGCGGATTACGAGCAGTACTTC,CASSRQADYEQYF
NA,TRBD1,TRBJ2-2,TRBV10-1,TGCGCCAGCAGTGACCTGGGACAGGCGTTAACCGGGGAGCTGTTTTTT,CASSDLGQALTGELFF
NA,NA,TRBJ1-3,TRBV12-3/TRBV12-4,TGTGCCAGCAGAGTTAGCTCTGGAAACACCATATATTTT,CASRVSSGNTIYF
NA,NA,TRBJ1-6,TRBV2,TGTGCCAGCTCCCTCCTCAGCGATTTCGAGGATTCACCCCTCCACTTT,CASSLLSDFEDSPLHF
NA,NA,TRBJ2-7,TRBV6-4,TGTTGCCAGCCAGAGATATACAGGGACCGCAACGAGCAGTACTTC,CCQPEIYRDRNEQYF
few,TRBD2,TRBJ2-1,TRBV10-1,TGCGCCAGCGGAGCGGGATTTGAAGGGAATGAGCAGTTCTTC,CASGAGFEGNEQFF
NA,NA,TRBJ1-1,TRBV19,TGTGCCAGTAGTTTCGGGGGGCGCGGGACTGAAGCTTTCTTT,CASSFGGRGTEAFF
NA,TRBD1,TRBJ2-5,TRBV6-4,TGTGCCAGCAGTGACTCCGGGACAGGGACCCAGTACTTC,CASSDSGTGTQYF
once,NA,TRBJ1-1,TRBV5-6,TGTGCCAGCAGCTTGGAATTTACAGGGTACAACACTGAAGCTTTCTTT,CASSLEFTGYNTEAFF
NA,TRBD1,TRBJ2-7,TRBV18,TGTGCCAGCTCGGGGACAGCTCTCTCCTACGAGCAGTACTTC,CASSGTALSYEQYF
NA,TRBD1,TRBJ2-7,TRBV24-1,TGTGCCACCAGTGATCCCCGGGACAGGTTTTACGAGCAGTACTTC,CATSDPRDRFYEQYF
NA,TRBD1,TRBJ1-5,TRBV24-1,TGTGCCACCAGTGATCGAGACAGGGGCGACCAGCCCCAGCATTTT,CATSDRDRGDQPQHF
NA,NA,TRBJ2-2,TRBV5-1,TGCGCCAGCAGCTTGTCTACAGGGTCGAACACCGGGGAGCTGTTTTTT,CASSLSTGSNTGELFF
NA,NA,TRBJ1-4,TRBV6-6,TGTGCCAGCAGTCTCAGAGCGGCTAATGAAAAACTGTTTTTT,CASSLRAANEKLFF
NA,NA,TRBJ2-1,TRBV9,TGTGCCAGCAGCGTTAGCGGCGGGCCGGGGAATGAGCAGTTCTTC,CASSVSGGPGNEQFF
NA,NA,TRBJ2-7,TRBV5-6,TGTGCCAGCAGCCCCATCCCCTCCTACGAGCAGTACTTC,CASSPIPSYEQYF
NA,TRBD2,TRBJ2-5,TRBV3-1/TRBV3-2,TGTGCCAGCAGCCAAGAATTCAGACTAGCGGGGGGGCACACGGAGACCCAGTACTTC,CASSQEFRLAGGHTETQYF
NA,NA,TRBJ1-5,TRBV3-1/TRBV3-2,TGTGCCAGCAGCCAAGGGACAGCCGAAAATCAGCCCCAGCATTTT,CASSQGTAENQPQHF
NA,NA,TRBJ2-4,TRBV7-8,TGTGCCAGCAGCTTAGAGGGCAGGGGGGACATTCAGTACTTC,CASSLEGRGDIQYF
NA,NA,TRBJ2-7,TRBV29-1,TGCAGCGTTGGCCCTGGAGGTACCTACGAGCAGTACTTC,CSVGPGGTYEQYF
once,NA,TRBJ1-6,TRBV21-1,TGTGCCAGCAGGAACCGGGACAAGAATTCACCCCTCCACTTT,CASRNRDKNSPLHF
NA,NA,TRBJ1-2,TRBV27,TGTGCCAGCAGTACTCGAGGCATCGCCCAGTACTATGGCTACACCTTC,CASSTRGIAQYYGYTF
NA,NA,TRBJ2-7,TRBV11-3,TGTGCCAGCAGCTTAGAGAGTAACAGCTACGAGCAGTACTTC,CASSLESNSYEQYF
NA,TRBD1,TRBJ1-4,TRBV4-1,TGCGCCAGCAGCCAGCAACAGGGGATTCGTGAAAAACTGTTTTTT,CASSQQQGIREKLFF
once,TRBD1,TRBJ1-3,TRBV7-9,TGTGCCAGCAGCTTAGAAGACAGGGGTTGGTATTTT,CASSLEDRGWYF
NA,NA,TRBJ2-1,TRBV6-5,TGTGCCAGCAGTTACGTGGGGGCCCAGGATCATGAGCAGTTCTTC,CASSYVGAQDHEQFF
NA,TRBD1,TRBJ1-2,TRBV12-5,TGTGCTAGTGGTTCGCCGGGACAGGGTTCCTATGGCTACACCTTC,CASGSPGQGSYGYTF
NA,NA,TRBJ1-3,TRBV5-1,TGCGCCAGCAGCTCCAATCCTGGAAACACCATATATTTT,CASSSNPGNTIYF
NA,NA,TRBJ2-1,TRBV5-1,TGCGCCAGCAGCCCCCGGGCTAGCCCCTTCTCCTACAATGAGCAGTTCTTC,CASSPRASPFSYNEQFF
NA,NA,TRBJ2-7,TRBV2,TGTGCCAGCAGTGTAAATTTCGAGCAGTACTTC,CASSVNFEQYF
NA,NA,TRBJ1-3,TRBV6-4,TGTGCCAGCAGTACGTCCAGGGATAGTTCTGGAAACACCATATATTTT,CASSTSRDSSGNTIYF
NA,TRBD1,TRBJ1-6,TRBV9,TGTGCCAGCAGCGATTCAGTTGTCAGGGGGAGACATAATTCACCCCTCCACTTT,CASSDSVVRGRHNSPLHF
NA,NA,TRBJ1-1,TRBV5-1,TGCGCCAGCAGCCCCTTAGTAGTGAACACTGAAGCTTTCTTT,CASSPLVVNTEAFF
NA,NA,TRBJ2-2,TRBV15,TGTGCCACCAGCAGGGCCTATGGAGGGTACGGGACCGGGGAGCTGTTTTTT,CATSRAYGGYGTGELFF
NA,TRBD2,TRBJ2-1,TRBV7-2,TGTGCCAGCAGCTCCTGGACTAGCGGGGGGGCTGGAGAGCAGTTCTTC,CASSSWTSGGAGEQFF
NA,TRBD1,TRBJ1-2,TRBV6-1,TGTGCCAGCAGTGAAGCCCTACCCTACAGGGGCGAGGCCTATGGCTACACCTTC,CASSEALPYRGEAYGYTF
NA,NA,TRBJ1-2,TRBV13,TGTGCCAGCAGCATCGGAGCCTTGGCGGGCTACACCTTC,CASSIGALAGYTF